This T cell receptor (beta chain) was captured by sequencing in a study of blood T cell repertoires in COVID-19. Only in-frame clones appear in the TCRdb table, and some are missing; sequencing was by immunoSEQ multiplex PCR. There are fewer than 450,000 clones in the sample; more than 70% occur only once, and around 12% lies in the top ten. The CDR3 has 15 amino acids. CDR1 and CDR2 from the germline V gene are SNHLY and FYNNEI. V was pared by 9 bases and J by 0 bases, with 5 bases of the junction left unmatched. In its sample, this clone was seen many times. The TCR sequence derives from a woman aged 50 to 60 with COVID-19, enrolled during active disease. This chain joins TRBV2 and TRBJ2-2, with 9 bases lining up with TRBD1. Material for sequencing was peripheral blood. The CDR3 protein is CARSGQGTNTGELFF. Written as DNA, the CDR3 is TGTGCCAGGTCGGGACAGGGAACGAACACCGGGGAGCTGTTTTTT.